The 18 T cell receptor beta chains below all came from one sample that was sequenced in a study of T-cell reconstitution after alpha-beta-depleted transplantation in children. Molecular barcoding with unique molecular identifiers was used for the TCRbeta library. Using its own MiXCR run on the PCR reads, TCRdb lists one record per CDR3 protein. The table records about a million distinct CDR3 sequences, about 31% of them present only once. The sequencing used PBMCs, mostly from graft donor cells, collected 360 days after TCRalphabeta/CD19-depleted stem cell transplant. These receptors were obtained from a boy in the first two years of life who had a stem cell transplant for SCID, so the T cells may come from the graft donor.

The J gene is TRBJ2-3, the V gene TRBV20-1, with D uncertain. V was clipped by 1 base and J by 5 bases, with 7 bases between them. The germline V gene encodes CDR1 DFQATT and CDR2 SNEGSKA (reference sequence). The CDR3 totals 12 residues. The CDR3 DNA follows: TGCAGTGCTAGAGGAGGCCAAGATACGCAGTATTTT. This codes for CSARGGQDTQYF.

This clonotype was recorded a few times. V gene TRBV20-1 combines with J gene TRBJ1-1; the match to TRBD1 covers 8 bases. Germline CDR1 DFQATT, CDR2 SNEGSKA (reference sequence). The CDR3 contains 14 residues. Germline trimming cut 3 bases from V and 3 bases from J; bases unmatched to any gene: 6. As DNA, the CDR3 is TGCAGTGCTAGTGCCCTGACAGGGGACACTGAAGCTTTCTTT. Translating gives CSASALTGDTEAFF.

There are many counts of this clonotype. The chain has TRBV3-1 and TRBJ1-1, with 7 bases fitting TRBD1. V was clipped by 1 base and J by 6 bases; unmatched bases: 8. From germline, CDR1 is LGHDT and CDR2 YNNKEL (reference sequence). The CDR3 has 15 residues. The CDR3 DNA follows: TGTGCCAGCAGCCAAGGAGTCCGCACAGGGGCTGAAGCTTTCTTT. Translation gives CASSQGVRTGAEAFF.

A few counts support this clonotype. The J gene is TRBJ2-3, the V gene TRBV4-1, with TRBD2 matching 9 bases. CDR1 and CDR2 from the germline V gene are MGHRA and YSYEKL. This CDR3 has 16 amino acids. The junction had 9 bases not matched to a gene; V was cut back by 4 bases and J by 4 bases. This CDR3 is CASSLIPTSGADTQYF. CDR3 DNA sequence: TGCGCCAGCAGCCTCATTCCGACTAGCGGTGCAGATACGCAGTATTTT.

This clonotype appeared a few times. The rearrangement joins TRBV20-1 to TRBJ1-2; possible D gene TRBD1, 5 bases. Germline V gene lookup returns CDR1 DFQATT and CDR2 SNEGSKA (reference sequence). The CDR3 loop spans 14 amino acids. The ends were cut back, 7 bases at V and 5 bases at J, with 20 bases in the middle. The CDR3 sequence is CSGGGPTVGYGYTF. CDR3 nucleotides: TGCAGTGGTGGGGGACCGACAGTAGGGTATGGCTACACCTTC.

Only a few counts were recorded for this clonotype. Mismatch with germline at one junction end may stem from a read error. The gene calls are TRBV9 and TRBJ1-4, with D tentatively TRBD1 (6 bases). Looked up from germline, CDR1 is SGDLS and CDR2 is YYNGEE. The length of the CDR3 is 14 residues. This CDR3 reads CASSAGTTDEKLFF. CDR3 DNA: TGTGCCAGCAGCGCTGGGACAACTGATGAAAAACTGTTTTTT.

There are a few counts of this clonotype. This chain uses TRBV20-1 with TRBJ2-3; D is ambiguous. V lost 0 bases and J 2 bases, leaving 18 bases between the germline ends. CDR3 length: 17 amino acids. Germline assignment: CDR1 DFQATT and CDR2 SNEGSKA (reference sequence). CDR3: CSARDPGPDPFTDTQYF. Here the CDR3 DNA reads TGCAGTGCTAGAGACCCCGGACCCGACCCGTTCACAGATACGCAGTATTTT.

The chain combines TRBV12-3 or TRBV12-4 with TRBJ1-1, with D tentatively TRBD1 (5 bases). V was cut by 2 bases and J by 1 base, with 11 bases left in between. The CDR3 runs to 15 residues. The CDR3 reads CASSLRGRTNTEAFF. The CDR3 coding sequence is TGTGCCAGCAGTTTAAGGGGTAGAACGAACACTGAAGCTTTCTTT.

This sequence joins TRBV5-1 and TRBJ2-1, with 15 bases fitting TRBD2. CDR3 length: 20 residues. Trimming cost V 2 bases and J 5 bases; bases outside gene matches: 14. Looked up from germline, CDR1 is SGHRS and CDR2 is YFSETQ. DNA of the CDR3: TGCGCCAGCAGCTTAGGGCCGGGACTAGCGGGGGGTAGAAACAACAATGAGCAGTTCTTC. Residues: CASSLGPGLAGGRNNNEQFF.

The CDR3 here is CASSQDQTGPDTQYF. In DNA form, the CDR3 reads TGCGCCAGCAGCCAAGATCAGACAGGGCCAGATACGCAGTATTTT. The rearrangement joins TRBV4-1 to TRBJ2-3; 7 bases line up with TRBD1. This CDR3 is 15 amino acids long. Germline CDR1 and CDR2: MGHRA and YSYEKL. J gave up 4 bases and V 0 bases, and 4 bases lay outside the gene matches.

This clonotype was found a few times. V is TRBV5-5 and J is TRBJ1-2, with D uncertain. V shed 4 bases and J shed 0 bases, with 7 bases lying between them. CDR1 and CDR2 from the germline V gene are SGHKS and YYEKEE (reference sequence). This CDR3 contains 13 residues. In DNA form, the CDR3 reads TGTGCCAGCAGCGCAATAGCTAACTATGGCTACACCTTC. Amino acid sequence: CASSAIANYGYTF. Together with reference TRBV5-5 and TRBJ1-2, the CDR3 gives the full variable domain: DAGVTQSPTHLIKTRGQQVTLRCSPISGHKSVSWYQQVLGQGPQFIFQYYEKEERGRGNFPDRFSARQFPNYSSELNVNALLLGDSALYLCASSAIANYGYTFGSGTRLTVV.

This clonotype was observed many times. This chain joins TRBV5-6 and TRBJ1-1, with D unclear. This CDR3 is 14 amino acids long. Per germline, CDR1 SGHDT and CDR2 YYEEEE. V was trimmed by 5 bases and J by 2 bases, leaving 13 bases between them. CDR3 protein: CASSSSRRNTEAFF. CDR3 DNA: TGTGCCAGCAGTTCCTCCCGGCGAAACACTGAAGCTTTCTTT.

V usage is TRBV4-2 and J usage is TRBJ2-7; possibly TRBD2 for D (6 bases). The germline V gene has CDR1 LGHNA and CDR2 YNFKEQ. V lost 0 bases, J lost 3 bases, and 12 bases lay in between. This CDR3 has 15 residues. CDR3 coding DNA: TGTGCCAGCAGCCAAGAGCCGGGACTGTTCTACGAGCAGTACTTC. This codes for CASSQEPGLFYEQYF.

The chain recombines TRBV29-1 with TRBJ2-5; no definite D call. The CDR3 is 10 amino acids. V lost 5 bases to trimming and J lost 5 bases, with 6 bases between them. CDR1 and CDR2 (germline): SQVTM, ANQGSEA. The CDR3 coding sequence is TGCAGCGTTAAGGTTGAGACCCAGTACTTC. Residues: CSVKVETQYF. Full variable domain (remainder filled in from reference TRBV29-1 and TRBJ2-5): SAVISQKPSRDICQRGTSLTIQCQVDSQVTMMFWYRQQPGQSLTLIATANQGSEATYESGFVIDKFPISRPNLTFSTLTVSNMSPEDSSIYLCSVKVETQYFGPGTRLLVL.

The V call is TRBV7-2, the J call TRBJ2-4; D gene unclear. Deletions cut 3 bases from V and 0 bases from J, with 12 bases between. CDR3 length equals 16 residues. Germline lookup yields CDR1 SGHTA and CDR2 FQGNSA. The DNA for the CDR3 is TGTGCCAGCAGCTTTTGGGTCACCCTAGCCAAAAACATTCAGTACTTC. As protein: CASSFWVTLAKNIQYF. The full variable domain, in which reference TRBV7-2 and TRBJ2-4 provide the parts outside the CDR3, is GAGVSQSPSNKVTEKGKDVELRCDPISGHTALYWYRQSLGQGLEFLIYFQGNSAPDKSGLPSDRFSAERTGGSVSTLTIQRTQQEDSAVYLCASSFWVTLAKNIQYFGAGTRLSVL.

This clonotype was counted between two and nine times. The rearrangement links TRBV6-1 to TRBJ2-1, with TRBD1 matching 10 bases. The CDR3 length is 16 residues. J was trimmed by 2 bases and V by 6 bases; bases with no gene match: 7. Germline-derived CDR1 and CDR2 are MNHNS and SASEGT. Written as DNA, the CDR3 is TGTGCCAGCAGAACCGGGACAGGGGTACCCTACAATGAGCAGTTCTTC. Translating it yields CASRTGTGVPYNEQFF.

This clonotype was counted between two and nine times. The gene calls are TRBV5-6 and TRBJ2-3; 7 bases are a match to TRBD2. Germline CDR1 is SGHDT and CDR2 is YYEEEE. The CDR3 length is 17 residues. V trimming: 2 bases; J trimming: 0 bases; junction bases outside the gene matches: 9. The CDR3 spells CASSFDGGGASTDTQYF. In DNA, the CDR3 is TGTGCCAGCAGCTTTGATGGCGGGGGTGCTAGCACAGATACGCAGTATTTT.

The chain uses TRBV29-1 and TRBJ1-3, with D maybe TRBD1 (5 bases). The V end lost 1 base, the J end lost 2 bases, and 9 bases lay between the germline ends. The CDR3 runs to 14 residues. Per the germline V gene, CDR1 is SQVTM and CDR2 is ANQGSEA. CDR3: CSVEVQGPGNTIYF. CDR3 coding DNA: TGCAGCGTTGAAGTGCAGGGCCCTGGAAACACCATATATTTT.